The following is a T cell receptor beta chain sequence with its context. This entry is derived from a study of monozygotic twins with inflammatory bowel disease. TCRdb re-called the 5' RACE reads and catalogs CDR3 proteins one per entry, DNA excluded. The sample shows about 85,000 distinct CDR3 sequences, and about 7.4% sits with its ten largest clones. This TCR derives from a human donor with ulcerative colitis or Crohn's disease, or a healthy co-twin of an affected twin (not recorded which). The specimen was blood.

CDR3 loop: CASSHAKKREAFF. This chain joins TRBV7-9 and TRBJ1-1. Germline-derived CDR1 and CDR2 are SEHNR and FQNEAQ (reference sequence). CDR3 length: 13 residues.